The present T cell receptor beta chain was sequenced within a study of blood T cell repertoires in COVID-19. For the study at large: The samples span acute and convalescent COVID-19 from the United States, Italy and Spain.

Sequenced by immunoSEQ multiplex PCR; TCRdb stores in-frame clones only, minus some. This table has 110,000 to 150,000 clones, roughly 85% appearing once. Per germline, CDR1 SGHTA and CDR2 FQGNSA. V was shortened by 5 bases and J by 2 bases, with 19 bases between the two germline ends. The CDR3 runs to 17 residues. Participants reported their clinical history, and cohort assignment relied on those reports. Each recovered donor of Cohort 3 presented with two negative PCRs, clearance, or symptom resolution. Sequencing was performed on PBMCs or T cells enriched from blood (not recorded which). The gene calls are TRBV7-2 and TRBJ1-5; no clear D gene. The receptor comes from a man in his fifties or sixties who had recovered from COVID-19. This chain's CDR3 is CASSPFSVGVGNQPQHF. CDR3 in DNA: TGTGCCAGCAGCCCCTTCTCTGTGGGAGTGGGCAATCAGCCCCAGCATTTT.